These T cell receptor beta chains were read from a single sample in a study of T cell responses to AZD1222 COVID-19 vaccine. TCRdb keeps only in-frame clones here, not all; method: immunoSEQ multiplex PCR. The table has around 140,000 clones, roughly 86% seen once. The specimen comprised peripheral blood, sampled 28 days after the second dose of the MenACWY control vaccine. The origin of the receptors is an adult who received the MenACWY meningococcal vaccine as a control. Each CDR3 is given with its conserved first and last residue. Fields, in order: D gene, J gene, clone size, V gene, CDR3 protein, CDR3 DNA. A D gene is named only where the DNA matches it firmly. A row's size may be missing; if present it is once, few, many or a size class.

D: .; J: TRBJ1-1; size: few; V: TRBV27; CDR3: CARAVGGTRDTEAFF; DNA: TGTGCCAGGGCAGTCGGGGGCACTCGCGACACTGAAGCTTTCTTT
D: .; J: TRBJ2-2; size: .; V: TRBV9; CDR3: CASSVVASGLNTGELFF; DNA: TGTGCCAGCAGCGTAGTGGCTTCGGGTCTCAACACCGGGGAGCTGTTTTTT
D: TRBD1; J: TRBJ1-1; size: .; V: TRBV30; CDR3: CACPTTGGTEAFF; DNA: TGTGCCTGCCCCACTACAGGGGGCACTGAAGCTTTCTTT
D: .; J: TRBJ2-2; size: once; V: TRBV27; CDR3: CASSSIILGRWENTGELFF; DNA: TGTGCCAGCAGTTCTATTATATTGGGGAGGTGGGAGAACACCGGGGAGCTGTTTTTT
D: .; J: TRBJ1-1; size: .; V: TRBV7-3; CDR3: CASSSARGTEAFF; DNA: TGTGCCAGCAGCTCGGCCAGGGGAACTGAAGCTTTCTTT
D: TRBD1; J: TRBJ1-1; size: .; V: TRBV6-5; CDR3: CASNASPQGRTEAFF; DNA: TGTGCCAGCAACGCCTCCCCACAGGGGCGCACTGAAGCTTTCTTT
D: TRBD1; J: TRBJ2-7; size: .; V: TRBV7-9; CDR3: CASSPGQGISYEQYF; DNA: TGTGCCAGCAGCCCGGGACAGGGGATATCATACGAGCAGTACTTC
D: TRBD2; J: TRBJ2-5; size: .; V: TRBV6-5; CDR3: CASSSRTSGSGETQYF; DNA: TGTGCCAGCAGTTCCCGGACTAGCGGGAGTGGAGAGACCCAGTACTTC
D: TRBD1; J: TRBJ1-5; size: .; V: TRBV19; CDR3: CASSTYRDRGLRSNQPQHF; DNA: TGTGCCAGTAGTACCTATCGGGACAGGGGTTTAAGGAGCAATCAGCCCCAGCATTTT
D: .; J: TRBJ1-1; size: .; V: TRBV21-1; CDR3: CASSKRHGEAFF; DNA: TGTGCCAGCAGCAAAAGGCACGGAGAAGCTTTCTTT
D: .; J: TRBJ2-1; size: few; V: TRBV5-1; CDR3: CASSLAATSGWYEQFF; DNA: TGCGCCAGCAGCTTGGCCGCGACTAGTGGGTGGTATGAGCAGTTCTTC